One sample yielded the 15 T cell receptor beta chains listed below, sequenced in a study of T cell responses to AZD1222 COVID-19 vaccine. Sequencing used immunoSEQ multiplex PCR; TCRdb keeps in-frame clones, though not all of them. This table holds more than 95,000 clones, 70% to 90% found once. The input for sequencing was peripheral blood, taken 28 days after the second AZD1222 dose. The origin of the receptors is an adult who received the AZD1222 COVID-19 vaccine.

The CDR3: CASSLETANTEAFF. DNA for the CDR3: TGTGCCAGCAGCTTGGAGACAGCGAACACTGAAGCTTTCTTT. This chain connects TRBV5-4 to TRBJ1-1, with D possibly being TRBD1 (5 bases). Deletions cut 0 bases from V and 1 base from J, with 7 bases between. The CDR3 spans 14 residues. Per germline, CDR1 SGHNT and CDR2 YYREEE (reference sequence).

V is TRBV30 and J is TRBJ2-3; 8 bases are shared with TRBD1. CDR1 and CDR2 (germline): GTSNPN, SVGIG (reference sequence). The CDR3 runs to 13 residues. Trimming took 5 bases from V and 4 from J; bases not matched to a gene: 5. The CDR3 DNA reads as TGTGCCTGGTCCAGGGGGCGGGCAGATACGCAGTATTTT. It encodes CAWSRGRADTQYF. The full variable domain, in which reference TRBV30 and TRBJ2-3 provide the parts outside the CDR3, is SQTIHQWPATLVQPVGSPLSLECTVEGTSNPNLYWYRQAAGRGLQLLFYSVGIGQISSEVPQNLSASRPQDRQFILSSKKLLLSDSGFYLCAWSRGRADTQYFGPGTRLTVL.

CDR3 in amino acids: CASSDSWNTEAFF. The CDR3 nucleotides read TGTGCCAGCAGTGACTCATGGAACACTGAAGCTTTCTTT. The chain couples TRBV6-4 to TRBJ1-1; D unclear. CDR1 and CDR2 (germline): MRHNA, SNTAGT. The CDR3 extends over 13 amino acids. Trimming took off 0 bases at V and 1 base at J, with 3 bases between the two ends.

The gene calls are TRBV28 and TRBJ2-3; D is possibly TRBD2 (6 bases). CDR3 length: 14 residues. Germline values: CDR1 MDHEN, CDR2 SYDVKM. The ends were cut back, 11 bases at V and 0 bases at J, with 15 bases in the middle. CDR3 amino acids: CAGSSGTSTDTQYF. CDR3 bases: TGTGCCGGATCCTCAGGGACTAGCACAGATACGCAGTATTTT.

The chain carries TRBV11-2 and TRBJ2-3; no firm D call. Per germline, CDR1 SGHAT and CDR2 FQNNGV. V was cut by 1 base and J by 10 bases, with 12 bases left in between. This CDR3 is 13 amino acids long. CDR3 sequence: CASSLVPLSSQYF. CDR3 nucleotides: TGTGCCAGCAGCTTAGTTCCTCTCTCCTCGCAGTATTTT.

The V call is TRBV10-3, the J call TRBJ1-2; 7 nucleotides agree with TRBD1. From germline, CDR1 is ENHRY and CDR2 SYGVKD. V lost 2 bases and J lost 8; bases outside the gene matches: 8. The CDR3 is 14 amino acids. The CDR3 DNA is TGTGCCATCAGTGAGGCGACAGACAGGGTGGGCTACACCTTC. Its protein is CAISEATDRVGYTF.

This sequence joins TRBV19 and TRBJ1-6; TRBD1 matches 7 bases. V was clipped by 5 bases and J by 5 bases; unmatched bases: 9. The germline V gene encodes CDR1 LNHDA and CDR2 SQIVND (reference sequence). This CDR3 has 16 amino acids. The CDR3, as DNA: TGTGCCAGTAGTGACCAACAGGGGTTTAATAATTCACCCCTCCACTTT. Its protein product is CASSDQQGFNNSPLHF.

The CDR3 sequence is CASSSPGQGFNYGYTF. In nucleotides, the CDR3 is TGTGCCAGCAGCTCCCCTGGGCAGGGGTTTAACTATGGCTACACCTTC. The chain combines TRBV7-9 with TRBJ1-2; tentatively, D is TRBD1 (6 bases). V lost 4 bases and J lost 1, with 16 bases in between. The germline V gene has CDR1 SEHNR and CDR2 FQNEAQ (reference sequence). CDR3 length equals 16 residues.

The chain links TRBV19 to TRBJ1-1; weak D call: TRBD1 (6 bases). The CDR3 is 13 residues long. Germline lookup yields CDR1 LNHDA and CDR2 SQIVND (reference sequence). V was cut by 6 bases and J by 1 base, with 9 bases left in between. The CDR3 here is CASRTGWNTEAFF. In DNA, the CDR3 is TGTGCCAGTAGGACAGGTTGGAACACTGAAGCTTTCTTT.

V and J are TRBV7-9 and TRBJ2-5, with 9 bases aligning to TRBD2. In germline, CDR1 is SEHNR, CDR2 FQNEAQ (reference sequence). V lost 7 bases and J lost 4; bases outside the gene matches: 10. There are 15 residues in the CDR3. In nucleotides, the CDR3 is TGTGCCAGCACTAGTCTAGCGGGAAGAACAGAGACCCAGTACTTC. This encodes CASTSLAGRTETQYF.

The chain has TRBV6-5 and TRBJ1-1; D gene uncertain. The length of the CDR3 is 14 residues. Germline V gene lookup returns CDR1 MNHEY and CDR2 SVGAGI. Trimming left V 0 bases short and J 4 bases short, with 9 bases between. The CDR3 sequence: CASSYSTGSTEAFF. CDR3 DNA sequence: TGTGCCAGCAGTTACTCGACGGGCAGCACTGAAGCTTTCTTT.

The CDR3 DNA reads as TGTGCCAGCACCCCGTCCTCTGGAAACACCATATATTTT. Residues: CASTPSSGNTIYF. The rearrangement joins TRBV12-3 or TRBV12-4 to TRBJ1-3; no firm D call. The CDR3 sequence is 13 residues long. Trimming cost V 7 bases and J 0 bases, with 7 bases left between them.

The CDR3 is CASSLYQGGYGYTF. CDR3 nucleotides: TGTGCCAGCAGTTTGTATCAGGGAGGTTATGGCTACACCTTC. The genes are TRBV28 and TRBJ1-2; tentatively, D is TRBD1 (5 bases). In germline, CDR1 is MDHEN, CDR2 SYDVKM. Trimming removed 3 bases at V and 5 bases at J, with 13 bases between. The CDR3 extends over 14 amino acids.

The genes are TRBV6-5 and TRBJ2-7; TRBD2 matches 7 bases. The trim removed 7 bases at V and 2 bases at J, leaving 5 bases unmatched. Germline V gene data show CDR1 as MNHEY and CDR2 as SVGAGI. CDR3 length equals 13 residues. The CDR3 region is CASKQRGTYEQYF. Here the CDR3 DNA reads TGTGCCAGCAAACAGCGGGGTACCTACGAGCAGTACTTC.

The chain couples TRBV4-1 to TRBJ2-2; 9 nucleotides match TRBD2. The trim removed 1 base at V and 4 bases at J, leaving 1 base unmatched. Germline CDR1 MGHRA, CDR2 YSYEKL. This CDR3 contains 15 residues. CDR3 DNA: TGCGCCAGCAGCCAAGCACTAGCGGGCACCGGGGAGCTGTTTTTT. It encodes CASSQALAGTGELFF.